The 27 T cell receptor beta chains reported below all come from one sample, sequenced in a study of blood T cell repertoires in COVID-19. Assay: immunoSEQ multiplex PCR; the TCRdb copy retains only in-frame clones and omits some. The sample records about 230,000 clones, roughly 80% being singletons. The specimen was peripheral blood. Every receptor here comes from a woman of 80 years or more with acute or convalescent COVID-19.

The genes are TRBV11-2 and TRBJ1-5; no clear D gene. Trimming removed 5 bases at V and 2 bases at J, with 13 bases between. CDR3 length equals 15 residues. CDR1 is SGHAT, CDR2 FQNNGV, per germline. In DNA form, the CDR3 reads TGTGCCAGCAGCAATACAGAACGTGGCAATCAGCCCCAGCATTTT. It specifies CASSNTERGNQPQHF. Full variable domain (outside the CDR3, taken from reference TRBV11-2 and TRBJ1-5): EAGVAQSPRYKIIEKRQSVAFWCNPISGHATLYWYQQILGQGPKLLIQFQNNGVVDDSQLPKDRFSAERLKGVDSTLKIQPAKLEDSAVYLCASSNTERGNQPQHFGDGTRLSIL.

The rearrangement uses TRBV19 and TRBJ2-5, with a weak D call TRBD1 (6 bases). There are 13 residues in the CDR3. Trimming took off 3 bases at V and 4 bases at J, with 9 bases between the two ends. Germline CDR1 LNHDA, CDR2 SQIVND (reference sequence). This CDR3 is CASSISGAETQYF. In nucleotides, the CDR3 is TGTGCCAGTAGTATTTCAGGGGCAGAGACCCAGTACTTC.

The CDR3 reads CASSRSGGSSYNEQFF. CDR3 in DNA: TGTGCCAGCAGTCGTAGCGGGGGGAGCTCCTACAATGAGCAGTTCTTC. This chain uses TRBV6-4 with TRBJ2-1; 10 nucleotides align to TRBD2. The CDR3 loop spans 16 amino acids. V was clipped by 5 bases and J by 0 bases; unmatched bases: 4. Germline lookup yields CDR1 MRHNA and CDR2 SNTAGT.

The chain has TRBV3-1 (or the pseudogene TRBV3-2) and TRBJ2-1; 10 bases match TRBD2. J gave up 2 bases and V 4 bases, and 2 bases lay outside the gene matches. This CDR3 has 15 residues. CDR1 and CDR2 from the germline V gene are LGHDT and YNNKEL (reference sequence). Written as DNA, the CDR3 is TGTGCCAGCAGCCGGACTAGCGGACCCTACAATGAGCAGTTCTTC. Translation: CASSRTSGPYNEQFF.

The rearrangement uses TRBV4-2 and TRBJ2-7, with 7 bases lining up with TRBD2. Germline CDR1 reads LGHNA; CDR2 reads YNFKEQ. Trimming cost V 0 bases and J 2 bases; bases outside gene matches: 7. This CDR3 spans 16 amino acids. Here the CDR3 reads CASSQDRTSATYEQYF. The DNA for the CDR3 is TGTGCCAGCAGCCAAGATCGCACTAGCGCGACCTACGAGCAGTACTTC.

The chain has TRBV12-3 or TRBV12-4 and TRBJ2-3; possible D gene TRBD2, 6 bases. CDR3 length equals 13 residues. Trimming removed 4 bases from V and 5 bases from J, with 10 bases in between. CDR3 nucleotide sequence: TGTGCCAGCAGTTGGGGGGAGTTAGATACGCAGTATTTT. Amino acids: CASSWGELDTQYF.

This rearrangement joins TRBV9 to TRBJ2-1; D perhaps matches TRBD1 (5 bases). CDR1 SGDLS and CDR2 YYNGEE come from the germline V gene. V lost 1 base, J lost 8 bases, and 13 bases lay in between. The CDR3 length is 14 residues. The DNA of the CDR3 is TGTGCCAGCAGCGTAAGTTTCAGGGATGATGAGCAGTTCTTC. Its translation: CASSVSFRDDEQFF.

This rearrangement joins TRBV18 to TRBJ2-5, with no clear D. Germline-derived CDR1 and CDR2 are KGHSH and LQKENI. The CDR3 length is 15 residues. Trimming removed 1 base at V and 2 bases at J, with 11 bases between. CDR3 protein: CASSPLANVQETQYF. In nucleotides, the CDR3 is TGTGCCAGCTCACCACTGGCAAACGTACAAGAGACCCAGTACTTC.

This clone was observed a single time. The V and J genes are TRBV30 and TRBJ1-4; D remains unclear. Trimming shortened V by 2 bases and J by 3 bases, and 10 bases separated the two germline ends. The CDR3 has 14 residues. Germline CDR1 is GTSNPN and CDR2 is SVGIG (reference sequence). The CDR3 loop reads CAWSTGSANEKLFF. CDR3 nucleotides: TGTGCCTGGAGTACGGGTTCGGCTAATGAAAAACTGTTTTTT.

J is TRBJ1-2 and V is TRBV6-1; the D gene is possibly TRBD1 (5 bases). Germline V lookup: CDR1 MNHNS, CDR2 SASEGT. The CDR3 has 13 amino acids. Trimming removed 1 base from V and 4 bases from J, with 7 bases in between. Written as DNA, the CDR3 is TGTGCCAGCAGTGAAGGGCAGGGCTATGGCTACACCTTC. Translated, it gives CASSEGQGYGYTF.

The J gene is TRBJ2-7, the V gene TRBV7-8, with 7 bases lining up with TRBD2. Germline V lookup: CDR1 SGHVS, CDR2 FQNEAQ. This CDR3 contains 18 residues. Trimming cost V 1 base and J 2 bases; bases outside gene matches: 14. CDR3 bases: TGTGCCAGCAGCTTAGTGAGTGTTCTAGCGGCCGGAACCTACGAGCAGTACTTC. Translated, it gives CASSLVSVLAAGTYEQYF. Drawing the rest from reference TRBV7-8 and TRBJ2-7, the complete variable domain is GAGVSQSPRYKVAKRGQDVALRCDPISGHVSLFWYQQALGQGPEFLTYFQNEAQLDKSGLPSDRFFAERPEGSVSTLKIQRTQQEDSAVYLCASSLVSVLAAGTYEQYFGPGTRLTVT.

The chain uses TRBV5-1 and TRBJ1-3; D call uncertain. Trimming took off 4 bases at V and 0 bases at J, with 11 bases between the two ends. CDR1 and CDR2 (germline): SGHRS, YFSETQ. The length of the CDR3 is 15 residues. The CDR3 bases are TGCGCCAGCAGCCCCAATGCCTACTCTGGAAACACCATATATTTT. This codes for CASSPNAYSGNTIYF.

The chain uses TRBV18 and TRBJ1-1; 9 positions agree with TRBD1. Germline V CDR1 and CDR2: KGHSH, LQKENI. CDR3 size: 16 residues. The V segment lost 5 bases and the J segment 0 bases; nucleotides outside the gene matches: 7. The CDR3 bases are TGTGCCAGCTCAACTTCGACAGGGGGGATGAACACTGAAGCTTTCTTT. Translated, it gives CASSTSTGGMNTEAFF.

This clone occurred once. V and J are TRBV6-2 or TRBV6-3 and TRBJ1-4; TRBD1 might be the D (5 bases). The ends were cut back, 6 bases at V and 7 bases at J, with 18 bases in the middle. The CDR3 consists of 15 residues. Germline CDR1 is MNHEY and CDR2 is SVGEGT. CDR3: CASSRPRGVGEKLFF. CDR3 nucleotide sequence: TGTGCCAGCAGCAGACCGCGGGGGGTCGGTGAAAAACTGTTTTTT.

This clone appeared many times. The chain carries TRBV5-1 and TRBJ1-3; D is unclear. This CDR3 is 15 amino acids long. Deletions cut 4 bases from V and 0 bases from J, with 11 bases between. The V gene's germline CDR1 is SGHRS and CDR2 YFSETQ. The CDR3 region has the DNA TGCGCCAGCAGCCTGGGGAGGGCCTCTGGAAACACCATATATTTT. Translation: CASSLGRASGNTIYF.

V is TRBV11-3 and J is TRBJ2-7, with a weak D call TRBD1 (6 bases). The ends were cut back, 5 bases at V and 6 bases at J, with 23 bases in the middle. Germline V gene lookup returns CDR1 SGHNT and CDR2 YENEEA. The CDR3 loop spans 16 amino acids. The CDR3: CASSLTSSAGASEQYF. In nucleotides, the CDR3 is TGTGCCAGCAGCCTAACATCGTCGGCAGGGGCCAGCGAGCAGTACTTC.

The rearrangement uses TRBV2 and TRBJ1-5; TRBD1 is a possible D gene (5 bases). Germline assignment: CDR1 SNHLY and CDR2 FYNNEI. This CDR3 is 13 amino acids long. The V end was cut by 7 bases, the J end by 9 bases, with 16 bases between. CDR3 sequence: CASTTDSKGPQHF. The CDR3 DNA reads TGTGCCAGCACCACTGACAGCAAGGGGCCCCAGCATTTT.

This clone occurred once. The chain combines TRBV19 with TRBJ1-3; D unclear. This CDR3 contains 17 residues. Germline assignment: CDR1 LNHDA and CDR2 SQIVND (reference sequence). Trimming shortened V by 2 bases and J by 0 bases, and 14 bases separated the two germline ends. DNA of the CDR3: TGTGCCAGTAGTATAACGGGTGGCGGTGGCTCTGGAAACACCATATATTTT. This codes for CASSITGGGGSGNTIYF.

The gene calls are TRBV19 and TRBJ1-2, with 10 bases fitting TRBD1. The CDR3 sequence is 15 residues long. V gave up 4 bases and J gave up 3 bases; unmatched junction bases: 5. The germline CDR1 and CDR2 sequences are LNHDA and SQIVND (reference sequence). The CDR3: CASSTQTGGDYGYTF. CDR3 nucleotide sequence: TGTGCCAGTAGTACCCAGACAGGGGGCGACTATGGCTACACCTTC.

V is TRBV19 and J is TRBJ2-6; D is ambiguous. The CDR3 is 19 residues long. Looked up from germline, CDR1 is LNHDA and CDR2 is SQIVND (reference sequence). V shed 7 bases and J shed 0 bases, with 22 bases lying between them. The CDR3 sequence is CASNLFQGAPPSGANVLTF. DNA for the CDR3: TGTGCCAGTAATCTGTTCCAAGGAGCTCCTCCCTCTGGGGCCAACGTCCTGACTTTC.

The chain links TRBV6-5 to TRBJ2-2, with D possibly being TRBD1 (5 bases). The CDR3 covers 13 residues. Trimming pared 6 bases from V and 4 bases from J, leaving 9 bases between. Germline V lookup: CDR1 MNHEY, CDR2 SVGAGI. CDR3 in amino acids: CASRTVITGELFF. In nucleotides, the CDR3 is TGTGCCAGCAGGACAGTTATCACCGGGGAGCTGTTTTTT.

This rearrangement joins TRBV5-6 to TRBJ2-2; 7 positions agree with TRBD1. This CDR3 region has 15 residues. Germline values: CDR1 SGHDT, CDR2 YYEEEE. Germline trimming cut 6 bases from V and 2 bases from J; bases unmatched to any gene: 7. CDR3 bases: TGTGCCAGCACCTCAGGGGGACGAAACACCGGGGAGCTGTTTTTT. It translates to CASTSGGRNTGELFF.

The chain has TRBV19 and TRBJ2-7, with 7 bases identical to TRBD1. Germline CDR1 reads LNHDA; CDR2 reads SQIVND (reference sequence). The CDR3 spans 13 residues. V lost 5 bases and J lost 3; bases outside the gene matches: 4. This CDR3 reads CASSGDRNYEQYF. CDR3 coding DNA: TGTGCCAGTAGTGGGGACAGAAACTACGAGCAGTACTTC.

The rearrangement joins TRBV5-4 to TRBJ2-1; D uncertain. Trimming pared 0 bases from V and 6 bases from J, leaving 7 bases between. The CDR3 is 13 amino acids. The V gene's germline CDR1 is SGHNT and CDR2 YYREEE (reference sequence). In nucleotides, the CDR3 is TGTGCCAGCAGCTTGGCTAGAAGCAATGAGCAGTTCTTC. Protein product: CASSLARSNEQFF.

This sequence joins TRBV5-1 and TRBJ2-2; D unclear. The germline V gene has CDR1 SGHRS and CDR2 YFSETQ. Trimming removed 4 bases at V and 5 bases at J, with 9 bases between. The CDR3 is made up of 13 amino acids. The CDR3 nucleotides read TGCGCCAGCAGCCCCGACGGGACCGGGGAGCTGTTTTTT. It encodes CASSPDGTGELFF.

This clone turned up a few times. This chain joins TRBV12-5 and TRBJ1-2; the D is unclear. The germline CDR1 and CDR2 sequences are LGHNT and FRNRAP. Trimming pared 2 bases from V and 2 bases from J, leaving 12 bases between. The length of the CDR3 is 15 residues. The CDR3 DNA is TGTGCTAGTGGTTTGTGGGCAGGAGGAAACTATGGCTACACCTTC. It is translated as CASGLWAGGNYGYTF. Supplemented by reference TRBV12-5 and TRBJ1-2, the full variable domain reads DARVTQTPRHKVTEMGQEVTMRCQPILGHNTVFWYRQTMMQGLELLAYFRNRAPLDDSGMPKDRFSAEMPDATLATLKIQPSEPRDSAVYFCASGLWAGGNYGYTFGSGTRLTVV.

The genes are TRBV28 and TRBJ1-1; weak D call: TRBD1 (5 bases). This CDR3 region has 13 residues. CDR1 is MDHEN and CDR2 is SYDVKM in the germline V gene. Trimming took off 9 bases at V and 10 bases at J, with 21 bases between the two ends. CDR3 residues: CASKFWSGQGAFF. Here the CDR3 DNA reads TGTGCCAGTAAATTTTGGTCAGGGCAGGGAGCTTTCTTT.